Following are 9 T cell receptor beta chains from one sample sequenced in a study of shared clonotypes between healthy human individuals. TCRdb's table, derived via immunoSEQ multiplex PCR, lists solely in-frame clones and lacks some. The data hold around 2.3 million clones, with 95% observed a single time. The sample taken for sequencing was naive CD4+ T cells sorted from blood. Indicated subset: CD45RA+ positively selected. The receptor source for this set is a man younger than 35 in good health.

The chain couples TRBV5-1 to TRBJ2-3; 10 bases agree with TRBD2. Germline V gene sequence: CDR1 SGHRS, CDR2 YFSETQ. The CDR3 has 17 residues. With V trimmed by 1 base and J by 2 bases, 7 bases remained unmatched. The CDR3 bases are TGCGCCAGCAGCTTGAACGAGGGACTAGCGTCCACAGATACGCAGTATTTT. Translated: CASSLNEGLASTDTQYF. The whole variable domain, remainder taken from reference TRBV5-1 and TRBJ2-3, is KAGVTQTPRYLIKTRGQQVTLSCSPISGHRSVSWYQQTPGQGLQFLFEYFSETQRNKGNFPGRFSGRQFSNSRSEMNVSTLELGDSALYLCASSLNEGLASTDTQYFGPGTRLTVL.

Note on this clone: Other DNA sequences in this sample translate to the same CDR3. V usage is TRBV11-2 and J usage is TRBJ2-5, with D unclear. V was cut by 5 bases and J by 4 bases, with 8 bases left in between. CDR1 and CDR2 from the germline V gene are SGHAT and FQNNGV. The CDR3 consists of 12 residues. The CDR3 nucleotides are TGTGCCAGCAGCCCCCCGGGAGAGACCCAGTACTTC. Protein product: CASSPPGETQYF. Drawing the rest from reference TRBV11-2 and TRBJ2-5, the complete variable domain is EAGVAQSPRYKIIEKRQSVAFWCNPISGHATLYWYQQILGQGPKLLIQFQNNGVVDDSQLPKDRFSAERLKGVDSTLKIQPAKLEDSAVYLCASSPPGETQYFGPGTRLLVL.

The chain recombines TRBV7-2 with TRBJ2-7; the D gene is possibly TRBD2 (6 bases). Germline CDR1 SGHTA, CDR2 FQGNSA. CDR3 length equals 17 residues. Trimming stripped 5 bases from V and 0 bases from J, with 20 bases between. The CDR3 DNA sequence: TGTGCCAGCAGCCCGACCTCGCTAGCGTATAGCTCCTACGAGCAGTACTTC. It specifies CASSPTSLAYSSYEQYF. Complete variable domain (other parts from reference TRBV7-2 and TRBJ2-7): GAGVSQSPSNKVTEKGKDVELRCDPISGHTALYWYRQSLGQGLEFLIYFQGNSAPDKSGLPSDRFSAERTGGSVSTLTIQRTQQEDSAVYLCASSPTSLAYSSYEQYFGPGTRLTVT.

V and J are TRBV5-1 and TRBJ2-2; 7 bases fit TRBD1. Germline lookup yields CDR1 SGHRS and CDR2 YFSETQ. The CDR3 is 16 amino acids. The V segment lost 2 bases and the J segment 6 bases; nucleotides outside the gene matches: 10. The chain's CDR3 is CASSLQGSELAGELFF. The CDR3 nucleotides are TGCGCCAGCAGCTTACAGGGGAGCGAGCTCGCCGGGGAGCTGTTTTTT.

The chain recombines TRBV10-3 with TRBJ2-3, with 10 bases lining up with TRBD2. The CDR3 extends over 18 amino acids. Germline lookup yields CDR1 ENHRY and CDR2 SYGVKD. Losses at the gene ends were 6 bases for V and 0 bases for J; bases not matched to a gene: 12. In DNA form, the CDR3 reads TGTGCCATCAGAGCGGGTCTAGCGGGGGTTTCTAGCACAGATACGCAGTATTTT. Amino acids: CAIRAGLAGVSSTDTQYF.

This clone was picked up a small number of times. This chain joins TRBV10-2 and TRBJ2-6; no definite D call. Per germline, CDR1 WSHSY and CDR2 SAAADI. V lost 10 bases and J 0 bases, leaving 10 bases between the germline ends. CDR3 length equals 14 residues. The DNA for the CDR3 is TGCGCCACCTCAGGCCGCTCTGGGGCCAACGTCCTGACTTTC. It specifies CATSGRSGANVLTF.

The chain couples TRBV5-6 to TRBJ1-2, with 7 bases identical to TRBD1. Germline V gene data show CDR1 as SGHDT and CDR2 as YYEEEE. J gave up 0 bases and V 4 bases, and 9 bases lay outside the gene matches. This CDR3 is built from 16 residues. CDR3 amino acids: CASSPIPGQSNYGYTF. DNA of the CDR3: TGTGCCAGCAGCCCAATCCCGGGACAGTCTAACTATGGCTACACCTTC.

This chain joins TRBV7-2 and TRBJ2-7; 10 nucleotides match TRBD1. The CDR3 length is 15 residues. The V and J ends lost 1 base and 4 bases, in that order; junction bases with no gene match: 4. The germline V gene encodes CDR1 SGHTA and CDR2 FQGNSA. Here the CDR3 DNA reads TGTGCCAGCAGCTTAGGTGGGGACAGGGGTTACGAGCAGTACTTC. Encoded protein: CASSLGGDRGYEQYF.

This chain links TRBV25-1 with TRBJ2-7; TRBD2 matches at 12 bases. V dropped 3 bases and J dropped 4; count of bases not matched to a gene: 7. The CDR3 sequence is 16 residues long. Germline loops: CDR1 MGHDK, CDR2 SYGVNS. DNA of the CDR3: TGTGCCAGCAGTGACGAGACTAGCGGGAGTCGGTACGAGCAGTACTTC. As protein: CASSDETSGSRYEQYF.